This record covers a single TCR beta chain. The antigen is unknown. Naive CD8 populations comprised CD45RO-negative cells positively selected for CCR7, excluding terminally differentiated effector memory CD45RA+ cells. The entry originates in a study of shared clonotypes between healthy human individuals. Overall study context: Each donor contributed plates that comprised three CD4 naive, three CD4 memory, two CD8 naive and one CD8 memory. The study's findings and limits: Naive subsets generally exceeded memory subsets in estimated richness. Large depth notwithstanding, sorted-subset sequencing proved incomplete by rarefaction. Few donors limited the genetic and exposure-history diversity represented.

TCRdb's table, derived via immunoSEQ multiplex PCR, lists solely in-frame clones and lacks some. The profile shows about 2.1 million clones, around 95% of them singletons. Sample: naive CD8+ T cells from PBMCs. This TCR was sampled from a man between 18 and 35 years old in good health. Some clones in this sample may be carry-over from other donors' samples.

DNA for the CDR3: TGTGCCAGCAGCTTACCCCTAGCGGGAGTAACAGATACGCAGTATTTT. Amino acids: CASSLPLAGVTDTQYF. The chain links TRBV7-8 to TRBJ2-3, with TRBD2 matching over 10 bases. The CDR3 is 16 amino acids. In germline, CDR1 is SGHVS, CDR2 FQNEAQ. V lost 2 bases, J lost 3 bases, and 5 bases stayed unmatched.